Listed below are T cell receptor beta chains from one sample, sequenced in a study of response to subunit inactivated influenza vaccine. TCRdb reprocessed the RT-PCR reads with MiXCR, giving one entry per CDR3 protein. Of 550,000 to 800,000 distinct CDR3 sequences in the sample, approximately 14% are singletons; the top ten hold 9.5% to 13%. Sequencing used PBMCs from blood, obtained 11 to 12 days after vaccination. Source of these receptors: a man aged 45-65 years who received an inactivated influenza vaccine. CDR3s include the opening cysteine and the closing phenylalanine or tryptophan. Fields, in order: CDR3 length, V gene, J gene, D gene, clone size, CDR3 DNA, CDR3 protein. The D gene is left open where the match is weak. Clone size, where shown, is once, few, many, or a class for clones that have expanded.

15,TRBV20-1,TRBJ2-3,TRBD1,few,TGCAGTGCTGAGAGGGGACAGGCGAGCACAGATACGCAGTATTTT,CSAERGQASTDTQYF
15,TRBV10-3,TRBJ2-5,-,-,TGTGCCATCAGTGATACCGGGGTGGGGCAAGAGACCCAGTACTTC,CAISDTGVGQETQYF
11,TRBV29-1,TRBJ2-1,-,few,TGCAGCGTTGAATTAACCAATGAGCAGTTCTTC,CSVELTNEQFF
14,TRBV6-5,TRBJ2-7,-,once,TGTGCCAGCAGTTACTCGGGGGGATCCAACGAGCAGTACTTC,CASSYSGGSNEQYF
15,TRBV18,TRBJ2-7,-,few,TGTGCCAGCTCACCTGAATCCCTGACCTCCTACGAGCAGTACTTC,CASSPESLTSYEQYF
14,TRBV7-9,TRBJ2-5,TRBD2,-,TGTGCCAGCGGATCTAGCAGGGAGGGAGAGACCCAGTACTTC,CASGSSREGETQYF
16,TRBV7-9,TRBJ1-6,-,-,TGTGCCAGCAGCCGCTACGACAGCTTCTATAATTCACCCCTCCACTTT,CASSRYDSFYNSPLHF
15,TRBV24-1,TRBJ2-5,TRBD1,-,TGTGCCACCAGTTCCCCCTCAGGGGGCCAAGAGACCCAGTACTTC,CATSSPSGGQETQYF
15,TRBV11-2,TRBJ2-5,TRBD1,many,TGTGCCAGCAGCTTAGGTGGGGACAGGGTGTATACCCAGTACTTC,CASSLGGDRVYTQYF
15,TRBV4-3,TRBJ1-5,-,few,TGCGCCAGCAGCCAAGATGTGTATTTCAATCAGCCCCAGCATTTT,CASSQDVYFNQPQHF
18,TRBV4-2,TRBJ2-3,-,few,TGTGCCAGCAGCCAGGGGTTAGATCAAGAGTTAGCAGGGGATACGCAGTATTTT,CASSQGLDQELAGDTQYF
11,TRBV29-1,TRBJ2-1,-,few,TGCAGCGTTGACCCCCGGGACTCTACCTCCTTC,CSVDPRDSTSF
16,TRBV20-1,TRBJ2-2,TRBD2,-,TGCAGTGCTAGAGAGCTAGCGGGAGGGCCAATCGGGGAGCTGTTTTTT,CSARELAGGPIGELFF
14,TRBV12-3/TRBV12-4,TRBJ1-1,-,many,TGTGCCAGCAGTTTAAAGGCAACTAACACTGAAGCTTTCTTT,CASSLKATNTEAFF
12,TRBV6-5,TRBJ2-7,-,few,TGTGCCAGCAGTTTGAACCTAGGCGAGCAGTACTTC,CASSLNLGEQYF
13,TRBV19,TRBJ1-1,TRBD1,-,TGTGCCAGTAACGACAGGGTTATAACTGAAGCTTTCTTT,CASNDRVITEAFF
16,TRBV20-1,TRBJ2-7,TRBD2,-,TGCAGTGCTAGAGATATTCTAGCGGGAGACCTCTACGAGCAGTACTTC,CSARDILAGDLYEQYF
15,TRBV11-2,TRBJ1-4,-,many,TGTGCCAGCAGCTTGGGCGGAGCTTTAGGGGAAAAACTGTTTTTT,CASSLGGALGEKLFF
14,TRBV28,TRBJ2-7,TRBD1,many,TGTGCCAGCAGTCCAACCGGGACAGCCTACGAGCAGTACTTC,CASSPTGTAYEQYF
12,TRBV18,TRBJ2-5,-,-,TGTGCCAGCTCACTCATGCAAGAGACCCAGTACTTC,CASSLMQETQYF
18,TRBV20-1,TRBJ2-3,-,few,TGCAGTGCTATATATACCCTCGGGATAGCGGAGGGAACAGATACGCAGTATTTT,CSAIYTLGIAEGTDTQYF
14,TRBV10-2,TRBJ1-2,-,-,TGCGCCAGCAGCGCTGGACAGCTTTTATATGGCTACACCTTC,CASSAGQLLYGYTF
16,TRBV4-2,TRBJ2-2,-,-,TGTGCCAGCAGCCAACGAAGACAGGCGAACACCGGGGAGCTGTTTTTT,CASSQRRQANTGELFF
13,TRBV6-6,TRBJ1-4,-,-,TGTGCCAGCAGTTACGGACAGAATGAAAAACTGTTTTTT,CASSYGQNEKLFF
16,TRBV7-2,TRBJ1-4,-,-,TGTGCCAGCAGCTTAGCCGGGACTCCGGGGAGGGGAAAACTGTTTTTT,CASSLAGTPGRGKLFF
15,TRBV7-9,TRBJ2-3,TRBD2,few,TGTGCCAGCAGCATTCTAGCGGGACTGGCGGATACGCAGTATTTT,CASSILAGLADTQYF
18,TRBV12-3/TRBV12-4,TRBJ2-1,TRBD2,-,TGTGCCAGCAGCCCCACCCGATCGCGCGGGGGCTCCTACAATGAGCAGTTCTTC,CASSPTRSRGGSYNEQFF
13,TRBV20-1,TRBJ2-7,-,few,TGCAGTGCTAGAGAGCCGGATTCCTACGAGCAGTACTTC,CSAREPDSYEQYF
12,TRBV6-1,TRBJ1-1,-,-,TGTGCCAGCAGAGAAGGGGTCACTGAAGCTTTCTTT,CASREGVTEAFF
13,TRBV4-1,TRBJ2-7,-,few,TGCGCCAGCAGCCAACGTTCAGAATACGAGCAGTACTTC,CASSQRSEYEQYF
15,TRBV7-2,TRBJ2-1,TRBD2,few,TGTGCCAGCAGCTTAGCGGGGGGGAACTCCAATGAGCAGTTCTTC,CASSLAGGNSNEQFF
16,TRBV7-9,TRBJ1-1,TRBD1,many,TGTGCCAGCAGCTTAGCCACTGGACAGGGTCGGACTGAAGCTTTCTTT,CASSLATGQGRTEAFF
16,TRBV10-3,TRBJ2-5,TRBD1,few,TGTGCCATCAGTGACGTAGACAGGGGGTTACGAGAGACCCAGTACTTC,CAISDVDRGLRETQYF
14,TRBV6-5,TRBJ2-2,-,-,TGTGCCAGCATTAGAGCGGCGTGGACCGGGGAGCTGTTTTTT,CASIRAAWTGELFF
15,TRBV12-3/TRBV12-4,TRBJ1-6,-,few,TGTGCCAGCACCATCATTGGAGATCGTGCTTCACCCCTCCACTTT,CASTIIGDRASPLHF
15,TRBV20-1,TRBJ2-2,TRBD1,-,TGCAGTGCTGTACGGACAGGGGACCGCACCGGGGAGCTGTTTTTT,CSAVRTGDRTGELFF
14,TRBV6-2/TRBV6-3,TRBJ2-7,-,few,TGTGCCAGCAGTTACCTACAGAATCCCTACGAGCAGTACTTC,CASSYLQNPYEQYF
13,TRBV6-2/TRBV6-3,TRBJ1-2,-,-,TGTGCCCGCAGTTCAAGGCCCTACTATGGCTACACCTTC,CARSSRPYYGYTF
13,TRBV6-5,TRBJ2-7,-,many,TGTGCCAGCAGTTGGAGCACATACTACGAGCAGTACTTC,CASSWSTYYEQYF
19,TRBV4-1,TRBJ1-5,TRBD1,-,TGCGCCAGCAGCCCACCAGTCCGGACAGGGGTCGTTTCGGCCCAGCCCCAGCATTTT,CASSPPVRTGVVSAQPQHF
16,TRBV5-6,TRBJ2-1,-,-,TGTGCCAGCAGCTTGGGTGGGACGGTACCCTACAATGAGCAGTTCTTC,CASSLGGTVPYNEQFF
14,TRBV29-1,TRBJ2-3,-,few,TGCAGCGTTGTTTCGGTTACCGGACCAGATACGCAGTATTTT,CSVVSVTGPDTQYF
16,TRBV3-1,TRBJ2-6,-,few,TGTGCCAGCAGACAGACAGGTCTCTCTGGGGCCAACGTCCTGACTTTC,CASRQTGLSGANVLTF
13,TRBV6-1,TRBJ1-5,-,-,TGTGCCAGCAGTGAGACACGTTCCCAGCCCCAGCATTTT,CASSETRSQPQHF
11,TRBV20-1,TRBJ2-5,-,many,TGCAGTGCTCTATGGAGAGAGACCCAGTACTTC,CSALWRETQYF